This TCR beta chain derives from a study of T cell responses to AZD1222 COVID-19 vaccine. The germline V and J ends were trimmed by 4 bases and 0 bases, with 9 bases remaining between them. Germline lookup yields CDR1 SNHLY and CDR2 FYNNEI. The CDR3 consists of 15 residues. As for this clone: Its antigen remains unknown.

Sequencing used immunoSEQ multiplex PCR; TCRdb keeps in-frame clones, though not all of them. The sample contains about 86,000 clones, roughly 80% of which appear only once. Findings of the study overall: Most donors were white British, females outnumbered males, and clonal diversity was possibly underestimated. Following two doses of AZD1222, Spike-specific TCR breadth and depth rose. Regions 160-218 and 743-854 held dominance among vaccine-associated CD4 TCRs, which spanned spike. Only 5 to 7 individuals given AZD1222 were seropositive at baseline.

Sequenced here: peripheral blood, sampled on day 0 of AZD1222 vaccination. J is TRBJ2-2 and V is TRBV2; possible D gene TRBD2, 6 bases. This clonotype was sampled from an adult in good health. The CDR3 nucleotides read TGTGCCAGCAGTGTCGGGAGTACGAACACCGGGGAGCTGTTTTTT. Its translation: CASSVGSTNTGELFF.